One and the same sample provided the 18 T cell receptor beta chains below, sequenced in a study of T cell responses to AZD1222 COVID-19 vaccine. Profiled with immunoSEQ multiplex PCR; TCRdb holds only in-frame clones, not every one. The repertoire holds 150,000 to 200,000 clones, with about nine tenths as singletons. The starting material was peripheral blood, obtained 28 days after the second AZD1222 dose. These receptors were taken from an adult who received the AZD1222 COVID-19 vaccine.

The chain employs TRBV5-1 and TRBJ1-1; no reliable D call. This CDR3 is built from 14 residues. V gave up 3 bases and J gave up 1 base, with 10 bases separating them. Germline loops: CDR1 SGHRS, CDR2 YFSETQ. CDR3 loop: CASSYLMGNTEAFF. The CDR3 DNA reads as TGCGCCAGCAGCTACCTCATGGGGAACACTGAAGCTTTCTTT.

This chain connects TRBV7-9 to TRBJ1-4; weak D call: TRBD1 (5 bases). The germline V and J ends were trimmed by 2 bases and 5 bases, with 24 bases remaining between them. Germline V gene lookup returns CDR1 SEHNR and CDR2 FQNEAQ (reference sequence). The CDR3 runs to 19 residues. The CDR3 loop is CASSLTLLLLDSENEKLFF. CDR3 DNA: TGTGCCAGCAGCTTAACTTTGCTCCTCCTAGACAGCGAAAATGAAAAACTGTTTTTT.

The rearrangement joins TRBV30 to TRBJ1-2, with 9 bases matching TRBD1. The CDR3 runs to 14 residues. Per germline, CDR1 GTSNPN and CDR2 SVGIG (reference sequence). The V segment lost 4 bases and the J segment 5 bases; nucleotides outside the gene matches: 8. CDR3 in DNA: TGTGCCTGGACCTACAGGACAGGGGATTATGGCTACACCTTC. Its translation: CAWTYRTGDYGYTF.

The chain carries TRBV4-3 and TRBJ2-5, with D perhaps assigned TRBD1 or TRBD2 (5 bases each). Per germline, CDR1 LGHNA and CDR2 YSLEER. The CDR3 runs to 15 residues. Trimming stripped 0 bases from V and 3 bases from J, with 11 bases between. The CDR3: CASSQDLLGEETQYF. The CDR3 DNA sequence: TGCGCCAGCAGCCAAGATTTACTGGGGGAAGAGACCCAGTACTTC.

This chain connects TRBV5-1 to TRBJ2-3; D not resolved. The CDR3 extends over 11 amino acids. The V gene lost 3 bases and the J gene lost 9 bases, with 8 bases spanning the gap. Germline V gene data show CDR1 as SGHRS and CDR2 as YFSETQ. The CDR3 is CASSSQGTQYF. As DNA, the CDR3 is TGCGCCAGCAGCTCCCAAGGCACGCAGTATTTT.

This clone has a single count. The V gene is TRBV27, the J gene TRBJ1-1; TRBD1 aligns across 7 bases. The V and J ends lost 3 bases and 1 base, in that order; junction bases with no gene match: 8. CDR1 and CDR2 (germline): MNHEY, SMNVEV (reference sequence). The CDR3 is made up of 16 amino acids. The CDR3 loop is CASSLAGGLENTEAFF. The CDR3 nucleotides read TGTGCCAGCAGTTTGGCAGGGGGGTTAGAGAACACTGAAGCTTTCTTT.

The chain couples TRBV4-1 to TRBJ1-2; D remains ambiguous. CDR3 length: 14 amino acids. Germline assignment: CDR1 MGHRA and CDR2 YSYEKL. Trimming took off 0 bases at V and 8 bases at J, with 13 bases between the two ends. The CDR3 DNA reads TGCGCCAGCAGCCAAGAGCCATCTGGGGTCGGCTACACCTTC. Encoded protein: CASSQEPSGVGYTF.

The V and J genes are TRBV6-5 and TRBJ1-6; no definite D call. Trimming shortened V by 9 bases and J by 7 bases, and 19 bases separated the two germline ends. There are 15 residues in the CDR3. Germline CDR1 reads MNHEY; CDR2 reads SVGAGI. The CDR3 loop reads CASSLVRSHNSPLHF. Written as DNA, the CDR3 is TGTGCCAGTAGTCTTGTAAGGAGTCACAATTCACCCCTCCACTTT.

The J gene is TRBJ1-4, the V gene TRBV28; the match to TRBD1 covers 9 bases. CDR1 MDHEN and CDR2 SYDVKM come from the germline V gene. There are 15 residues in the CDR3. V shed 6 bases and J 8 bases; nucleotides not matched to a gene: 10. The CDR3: CASSAPGQGGEKLFF. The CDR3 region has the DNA TGTGCCAGCAGCGCACCGGGACAGGGAGGCGAAAAACTGTTTTTT.

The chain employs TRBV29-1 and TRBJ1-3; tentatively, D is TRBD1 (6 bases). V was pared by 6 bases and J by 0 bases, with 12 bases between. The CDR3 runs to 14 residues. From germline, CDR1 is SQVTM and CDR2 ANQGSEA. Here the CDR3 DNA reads TGCAGCGTGAGGGGGGGCAGCTCTGGAAACACCATATATTTT. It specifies CSVRGGSSGNTIYF. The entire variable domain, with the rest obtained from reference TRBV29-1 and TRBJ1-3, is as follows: SAVISQKPSRDICQRGTSLTIQCQVDSQVTMMFWYRQQPGQSLTLIATANQGSEATYESGFVIDKFPISRPNLTFSTLTVSNMSPEDSSIYLCSVRGGSSGNTIYFGEGSWLTVV.

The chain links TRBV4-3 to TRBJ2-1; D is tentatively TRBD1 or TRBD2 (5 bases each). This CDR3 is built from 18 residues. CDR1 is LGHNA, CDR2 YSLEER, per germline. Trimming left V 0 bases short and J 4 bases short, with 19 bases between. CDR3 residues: CASSQDFGAGPPYNEQFF. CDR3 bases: TGCGCCAGCAGCCAAGATTTCGGGGCAGGCCCACCTTACAATGAGCAGTTCTTC.

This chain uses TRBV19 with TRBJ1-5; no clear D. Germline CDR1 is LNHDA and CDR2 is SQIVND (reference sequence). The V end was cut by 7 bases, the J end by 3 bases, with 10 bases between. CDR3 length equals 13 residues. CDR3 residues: CASTRTFNQPQHF. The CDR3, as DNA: TGTGCCAGTACCAGAACGTTCAATCAGCCCCAGCATTTT.

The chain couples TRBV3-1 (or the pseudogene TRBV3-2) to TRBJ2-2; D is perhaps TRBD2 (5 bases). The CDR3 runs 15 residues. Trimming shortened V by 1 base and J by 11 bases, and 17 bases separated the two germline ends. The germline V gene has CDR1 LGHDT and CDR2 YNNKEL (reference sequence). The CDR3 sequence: CASSQGGRQGGELFF. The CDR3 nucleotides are TGTGCCAGCAGCCAAGGAGGGCGCCAAGGAGGAGAGCTGTTTTTT.

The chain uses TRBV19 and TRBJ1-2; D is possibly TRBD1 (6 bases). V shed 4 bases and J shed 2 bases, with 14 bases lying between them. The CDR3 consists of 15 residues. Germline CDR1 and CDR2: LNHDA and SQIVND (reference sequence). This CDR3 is CASSNNRDLNYGYTF. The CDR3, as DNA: TGTGCCAGTAGTAATAACAGGGACCTAAACTATGGCTACACCTTC. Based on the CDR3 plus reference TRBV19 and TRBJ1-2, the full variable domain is DGGITQSPKYLFRKEGQNVTLSCEQNLNHDAMYWYRQDPGQGLRLIYYSQIVNDFQKGDIAEGYSVSREKKESFPLTVTSAQKNPTAFYLCASSNNRDLNYGYTFGSGTRLTVV.

This CDR3 is CASRTGNYGYTF. The CDR3 region has the DNA TGTGCCAGCAGGACAGGGAACTATGGCTACACCTTC. The chain uses TRBV28 and TRBJ1-2; 7 bases map to TRBD1. There are 12 residues in the CDR3. Germline CDR1 MDHEN, CDR2 SYDVKM. Trimming cost V 6 bases and J 2 bases; bases outside gene matches: 0.

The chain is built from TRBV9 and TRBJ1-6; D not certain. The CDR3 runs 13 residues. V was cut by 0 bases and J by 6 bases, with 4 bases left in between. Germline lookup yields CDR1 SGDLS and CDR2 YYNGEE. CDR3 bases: TGTGCCAGCAGCGTAGGAATTAATTCACCCCTCCACTTT. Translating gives CASSVGINSPLHF.

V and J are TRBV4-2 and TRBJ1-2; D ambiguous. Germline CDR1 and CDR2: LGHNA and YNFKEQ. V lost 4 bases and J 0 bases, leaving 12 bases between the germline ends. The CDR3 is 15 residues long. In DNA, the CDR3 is TGTGCCAGCAGCCGCCCTGGCGGGGCTAACTATGGCTACACCTTC. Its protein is CASSRPGGANYGYTF.

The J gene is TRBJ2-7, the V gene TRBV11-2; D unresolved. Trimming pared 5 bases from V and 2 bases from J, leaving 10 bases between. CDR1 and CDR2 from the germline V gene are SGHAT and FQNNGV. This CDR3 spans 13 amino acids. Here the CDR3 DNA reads TGTGCCAGCAGCCCGGGCGGAGCCTACGAGCAGTACTTC. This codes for CASSPGGAYEQYF.